This T cell receptor beta chain was retrieved from a study of blood T cell repertoires in COVID-19. In the study overall: COVID-19 samples from acute and convalescent phases originated in the United States, Italy and Spain. PBMCs, B-cell-depleted T cells, or T cells provided the cDNA or gDNA that made up the material.

CDR1 and CDR2 from the germline V gene are SGHAT and FQNNGV. The CDR3 is 19 residues long. V was clipped by 0 bases and J by 3 bases; unmatched bases: 11. This table comes from immunoSEQ multiplex PCR, and its TCRdb copy is limited to in-frame clones, with some not included. The sample holds a few hundred thousand clones, about 87% seen once. The source material was PBMCs or T cells enriched from blood (not recorded which). The TCR comes from a woman under 30 who had recovered from COVID-19. The J gene is TRBJ2-1, the V gene TRBV11-2; 10 bases agree with TRBD2. The CDR3 DNA reads as TGTGCCAGCAGCTTAGACCCCCTTCTAGCGGGGGTTCACTACAATGAGCAGTTCTTC. Translated, it gives CASSLDPLLAGVHYNEQFF.